This passage covers 5 T cell receptor beta chains from one sample sequenced in a study of tumor-infiltrating lymphocytes in primary liver carcinoma. The researchers obtained blood RNA from unsorted whole blood and also extracted germline DNA. The authors made TCR beta cDNA from approximately 490 ng total RNA with a constant-region primer. What produced the TCR beta libraries was three nested multiplex PCR rounds using slightly modified ARM-PCR. Rounds one and two of PCR, each of 10 cycles, were primed with TRBV1-TRBV30 forward primers and a C-beta reverse primer. TCRdb used MiXCR to reprocess the multiplex PCR reads, holding one entry per CDR3 protein. The data show approximately 330,000 distinct CDR3 sequences, roughly 61% seen once. Sequenced input: peripheral blood. These receptors were collected from a man aged 35 to 55 with primary liver carcinoma and hepatitis B virus infection.

Comments on this clonotype: At one boundary the junction diverges from the germline segment, which might be a read error. The V and J genes are TRBV11-2 and TRBJ2-1; no reliable D call. The CDR3 length is 12 residues. Germline V gene sequence: CDR1 SGHAT, CDR2 FQNNGV. The CDR3 DNA reads as TGTGCTAGCAGCTTTATTTCCGATGAGCAGTTCTTC. Protein sequence: CASSFISDEQFF. Complete variable domain (other parts from reference TRBV11-2 and TRBJ2-1): EAGVAQSPRYKIIEKRQSVAFWCNPISGHATLYWYQQILGQGPKLLIQFQNNGVVDDSQLPKDRFSAERLKGVDSTLKIQPAKLEDSAVYLCASSFISDEQFFGPGTRLTVL.

This clonotype was seen at least ten times. The chain combines TRBV7-9 with TRBJ2-2; the match to TRBD1 covers 7 bases. This CDR3 region has 16 residues. The junction had 7 bases not matched to a gene; V was cut back by 3 bases and J by 3 bases. The germline V gene has CDR1 SEHNR and CDR2 FQNEAQ (reference sequence). This CDR3 is CASSLNRGGYTGELFF. The CDR3 DNA reads as TGTGCCAGCAGCTTGAACAGGGGCGGATACACCGGGGAGCTGTTTTTT.

This clonotype was observed a few times. The V and J genes are TRBV7-8 and TRBJ2-7, with 7 bases lining up with TRBD2. Germline V gene lookup returns CDR1 SGHVS and CDR2 FQNEAQ. The CDR3 covers 14 residues. J lost 7 bases, V lost 3 bases, and 9 bases had no gene match. CDR3 amino acids: CASSLGEGLGEQYF. The CDR3 nucleotides read TGTGCCAGCAGCTTGGGGGAGGGCCTCGGAGAGCAGTACTTC.

With respect to this clonotype: This may be a read error: a much more frequent sequence differs by one nucleotide. The chain carries TRBV12-3 or TRBV12-4 and TRBJ2-7; D may be TRBD1 or TRBD2 (5 bases each). The CDR3 length is 14 residues. With 6 bases removed from V and 6 bases from J, the gap between germline ends came to 18 bases. CDR3 amino acids: CASRPGAGNGEQYF. In nucleotides, the CDR3 is TGTGCCAGCAGGCCCGGGGCAGGGAATGGCGAGCAGTACTTC.

A word on this clonotype: This could be a read error, since a much larger clone is one nucleotide away. The rearrangement joins TRBV6-6 to TRBJ1-2; D is possibly TRBD1 (6 bases). Germline V gene lookup returns CDR1 MNHNY and CDR2 SVGAGI (reference sequence). The CDR3 spans 16 residues. Trimming cost V 2 bases and J 8 bases, with 21 bases left between them. The CDR3: CASSYDDRPAPMGYTF. CDR3 DNA sequence: TGTGCCAGCAGTTACGATGACAGGCCTGCCCCTATGGGCTACACCTTC.